This T cell receptor (beta chain) is from a study of Graves' ophthalmopathy and Graves' hyperthyroidism. Study overall: The blood sample was drawn at first diagnosis and before any treatment.

The CDR3 totals 15 residues. V lost 1 base and J lost 5, with 14 bases in between. The authors amplified TCR beta CDR3 regions, and they did so from RNA transcripts for repertoire sequencing. The library came from an HTBI-primed first-round RT-PCR and a second-round multiplex PCR. TCRdb fed the multiplex PCR reads into MiXCR, producing one record per CDR3 protein. The sample yields roughly 500,000 distinct CDR3 sequences, approximately 15% seen once. The rearrangement uses TRBV12-3 or TRBV12-4 and TRBJ2-5; no reliable D call. The sequenced material came from blood. This receptor was obtained from a woman aged 25-40 years with Graves' ophthalmopathy. The chain's CDR3 is CASSLDALWGETQYF. CDR3 nucleotides: TGTGCCAGCAGTTTAGATGCGTTGTGGGGTGAGACCCAGTACTTC.